The source of this T cell receptor (beta chain) is a study of T cell responses to AZD1222 COVID-19 vaccine. Study background: The analysis combined second doses at about 4 or about 12 weeks.

This clone has more than one count but fewer than ten. Its antigen is as yet unknown. Germline V gene lookup returns CDR1 MRHNA and CDR2 SNTAGT. The J segment lost 3 bases and the V segment lost 6 bases, leaving 6 bases of the junction unmatched. The CDR3 is made up of 15 amino acids. Sequencing was performed with immunoSEQ multiplex PCR; in TCRdb, only in-frame clones are kept and a portion is missing. This table has some 140,000 clones, about 88% appearing once. Overall study findings and caveats: Spike-specific TCR breadth and depth rose after two AZD1222 doses. Mostly white British, mostly female donors; authors suggested clonal diversity may be underestimated. Baseline seropositivity characterized only a handful of AZD1222 recipients.

The clonotype originates from an adult in good health. The specimen was peripheral blood, collected on day 0 of AZD1222 vaccination. The chain joins TRBV6-4 to TRBJ2-3; TRBD2 aligns across 10 bases. CDR3 nucleotide sequence: TGTGCCAGCAGCCCCGGGACTAGCGAAACAGATACGCAGTATTTT. The encoded protein is CASSPGTSETDTQYF.